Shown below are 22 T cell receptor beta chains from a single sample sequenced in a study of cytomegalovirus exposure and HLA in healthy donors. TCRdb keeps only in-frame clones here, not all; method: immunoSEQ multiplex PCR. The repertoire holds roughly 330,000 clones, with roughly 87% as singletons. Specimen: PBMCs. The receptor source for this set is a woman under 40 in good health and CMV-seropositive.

The DNA for the CDR3 is TGTGCCAGCAGCTTGTGGCAGCAAGAGACCCAGTACTTC. This translates into CASSLWQQETQYF. The chain is built from TRBV5-6 and TRBJ2-5; D unclear. The CDR3 covers 13 residues. The germline V gene has CDR1 SGHDT and CDR2 YYEEEE. The V end was cut by 1 base, the J end by 2 bases, with 6 bases between.

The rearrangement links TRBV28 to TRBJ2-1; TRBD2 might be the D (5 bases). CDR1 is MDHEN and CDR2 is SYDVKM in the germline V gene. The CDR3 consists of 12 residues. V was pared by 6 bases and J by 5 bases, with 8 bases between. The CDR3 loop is CASSGVNNEQFF. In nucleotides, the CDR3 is TGTGCCAGCAGCGGGGTGAACAATGAGCAGTTCTTC.

The CDR3, as DNA: TGTGCCAGCAGCCAACTCAGCTACGAGCAGTACTTC. Protein product: CASSQLSYEQYF. The genes are TRBV28 and TRBJ2-7; D call uncertain. Trimming removed 6 bases at V and 3 bases at J, with 9 bases between. The CDR3 covers 12 residues. CDR1 is MDHEN, CDR2 SYDVKM, per germline. Full variable domain (rest looked up from reference TRBV28 and TRBJ2-7): DVKVTQSSRYLVKRTGEKVFLECVQDMDHENMFWYRQDPGLGLRLIYFSYDVKMKEKGDIPEGYSVSREKKERFSLILESASTNQTSMYLCASSQLSYEQYFGPGTRLTVT.

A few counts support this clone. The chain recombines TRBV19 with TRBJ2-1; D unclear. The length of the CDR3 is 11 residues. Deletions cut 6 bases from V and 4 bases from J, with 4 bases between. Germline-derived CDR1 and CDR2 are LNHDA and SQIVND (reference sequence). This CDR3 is CASRGYNEQFF. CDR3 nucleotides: TGTGCCAGTAGGGGGTACAATGAGCAGTTCTTC.

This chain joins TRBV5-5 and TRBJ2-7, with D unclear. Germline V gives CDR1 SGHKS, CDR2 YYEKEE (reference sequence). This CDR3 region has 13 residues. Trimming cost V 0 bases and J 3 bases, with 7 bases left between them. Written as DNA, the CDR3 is TGTGCCAGCAGCTTGGAGGGCCTCTACGAGCAGTACTTC. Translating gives CASSLEGLYEQYF.

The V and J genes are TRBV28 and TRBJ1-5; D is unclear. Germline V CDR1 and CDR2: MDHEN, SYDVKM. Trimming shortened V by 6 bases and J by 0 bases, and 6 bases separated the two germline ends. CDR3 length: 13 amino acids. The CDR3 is CASRRYSNQPQHF. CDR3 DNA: TGTGCCAGCAGGCGTTATAGCAATCAGCCCCAGCATTTT.

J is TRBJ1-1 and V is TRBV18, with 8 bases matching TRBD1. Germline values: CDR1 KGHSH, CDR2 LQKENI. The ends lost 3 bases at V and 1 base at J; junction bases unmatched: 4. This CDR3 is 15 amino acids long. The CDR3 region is CASSPGTGGNTEAFF. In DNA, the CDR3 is TGTGCCAGCTCACCCGGGACAGGAGGGAACACTGAAGCTTTCTTT.

CDR3 in DNA: TGTGCCAGCAGTTACCGGACAGGGTCGCCCCAGCATTTT. This gives the protein CASSYRTGSPQHF. The chain uses TRBV6-5 and TRBJ1-5, with TRBD1 identical over 8 bases. Germline CDR1 MNHEY, CDR2 SVGAGI. This CDR3 contains 13 residues. Trimming cost V 2 bases and J 9 bases; bases outside gene matches: 3.

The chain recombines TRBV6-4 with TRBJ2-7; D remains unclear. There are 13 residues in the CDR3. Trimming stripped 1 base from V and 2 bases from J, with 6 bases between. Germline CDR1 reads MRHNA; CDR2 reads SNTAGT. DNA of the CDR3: TGTGCCAGCAGTGACTTGGATGCCTACGAGCAGTACTTC. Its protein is CASSDLDAYEQYF.

CDR3 residues: CASSDEITRDQYF. As DNA, the CDR3 is TGTGCCAGCAGCGATGAGATTACGAGAGACCAGTACTTC. This chain connects TRBV9 to TRBJ2-5; D gene ambiguous. The CDR3 loop spans 13 amino acids. Trimming left V 3 bases short and J 10 bases short, with 16 bases between. Germline CDR1 SGDLS, CDR2 YYNGEE.

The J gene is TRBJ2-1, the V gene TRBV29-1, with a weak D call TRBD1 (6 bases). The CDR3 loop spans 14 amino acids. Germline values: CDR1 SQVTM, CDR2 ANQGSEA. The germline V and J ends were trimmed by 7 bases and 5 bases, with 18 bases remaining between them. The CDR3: CSAIGGYLDNEQFF. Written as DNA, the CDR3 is TGCAGCGCTATAGGGGGTTACTTGGACAATGAGCAGTTCTTC.

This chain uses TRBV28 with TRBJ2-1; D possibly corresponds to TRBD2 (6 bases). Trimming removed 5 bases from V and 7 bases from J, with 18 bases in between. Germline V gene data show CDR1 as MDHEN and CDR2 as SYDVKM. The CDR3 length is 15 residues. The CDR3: CASSLNGRGRNEQFF. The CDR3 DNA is TGTGCCAGCAGTCTTAACGGGAGAGGAAGAAATGAGCAGTTCTTC.

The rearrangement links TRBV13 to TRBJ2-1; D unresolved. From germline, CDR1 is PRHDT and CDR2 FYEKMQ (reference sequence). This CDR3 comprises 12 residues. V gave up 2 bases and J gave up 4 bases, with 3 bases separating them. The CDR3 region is CASSLRYNEQFF. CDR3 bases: TGTGCCAGCAGCTTAAGATACAATGAGCAGTTCTTC.

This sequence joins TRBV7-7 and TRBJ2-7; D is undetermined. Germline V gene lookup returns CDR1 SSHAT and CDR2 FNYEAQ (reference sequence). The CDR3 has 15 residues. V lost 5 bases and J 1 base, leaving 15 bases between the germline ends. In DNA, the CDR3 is TGTGCCAGCAGCCAATTCCCCGGCCCATCCTACGAGCAGTACTTC. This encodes CASSQFPGPSYEQYF.

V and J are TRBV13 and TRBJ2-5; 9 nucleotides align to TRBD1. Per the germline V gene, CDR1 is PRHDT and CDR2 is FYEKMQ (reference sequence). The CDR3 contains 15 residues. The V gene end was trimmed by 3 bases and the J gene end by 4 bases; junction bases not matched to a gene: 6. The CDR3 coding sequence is TGTGCCAGCAGCTTCCTGACAGGGGGGCGAGAGACCCAGTACTTC. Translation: CASSFLTGGRETQYF.

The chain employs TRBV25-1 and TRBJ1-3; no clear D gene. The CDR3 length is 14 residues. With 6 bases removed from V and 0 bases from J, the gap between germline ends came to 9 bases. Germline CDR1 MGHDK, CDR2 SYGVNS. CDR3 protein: CASRSMGSGNTIYF. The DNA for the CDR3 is TGTGCCAGCAGATCTATGGGCTCTGGAAACACCATATATTTT.

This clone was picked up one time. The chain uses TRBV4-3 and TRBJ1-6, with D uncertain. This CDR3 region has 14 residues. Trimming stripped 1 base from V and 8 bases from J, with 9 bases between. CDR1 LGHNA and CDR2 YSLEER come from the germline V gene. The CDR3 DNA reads TGCGCCAGCAGCCAAGGGACGGGAGATTCACCCCTCCACTTT. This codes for CASSQGTGDSPLHF.

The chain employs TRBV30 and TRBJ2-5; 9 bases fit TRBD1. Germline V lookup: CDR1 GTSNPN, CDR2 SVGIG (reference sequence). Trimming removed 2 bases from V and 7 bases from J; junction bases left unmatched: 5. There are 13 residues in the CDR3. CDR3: CAWSQGTGRTQYF. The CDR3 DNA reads TGTGCCTGGAGTCAAGGGACAGGGAGGACCCAGTACTTC.

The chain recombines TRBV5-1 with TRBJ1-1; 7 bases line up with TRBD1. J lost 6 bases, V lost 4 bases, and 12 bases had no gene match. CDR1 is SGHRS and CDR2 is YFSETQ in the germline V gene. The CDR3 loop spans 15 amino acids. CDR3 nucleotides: TGCGCCAGCAGCCCCCGACAGGGAGACGGGGCTGAAGCTTTCTTT. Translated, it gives CASSPRQGDGAEAFF. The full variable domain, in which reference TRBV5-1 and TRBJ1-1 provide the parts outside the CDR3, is KAGVTQTPRYLIKTRGQQVTLSCSPISGHRSVSWYQQTPGQGLQFLFEYFSETQRNKGNFPGRFSGRQFSNSRSEMNVSTLELGDSALYLCASSPRQGDGAEAFFGQGTRLTVV.

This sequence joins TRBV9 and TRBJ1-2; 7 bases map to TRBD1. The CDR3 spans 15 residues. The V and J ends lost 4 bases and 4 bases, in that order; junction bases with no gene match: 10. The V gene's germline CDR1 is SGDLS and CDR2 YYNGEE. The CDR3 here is CASSTPGTERYGYTF. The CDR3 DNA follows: TGTGCCAGCAGCACCCCCGGGACAGAGCGCTATGGCTACACCTTC. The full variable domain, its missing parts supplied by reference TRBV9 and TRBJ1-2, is DSGVTQTPKHLITATGQRVTLRCSPRSGDLSVYWYQQSLDQGLQFLIQYYNGEERAKGNILERFSAQQFPDLHSELNLSSLELGDSALYFCASSTPGTERYGYTFGSGTRLTVV.

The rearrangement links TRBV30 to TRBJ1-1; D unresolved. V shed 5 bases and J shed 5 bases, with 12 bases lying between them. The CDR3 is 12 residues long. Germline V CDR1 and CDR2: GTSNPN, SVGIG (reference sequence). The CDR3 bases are TGTGCCTGGGATGGTGAGATGACTGAAGCTTTCTTT. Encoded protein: CAWDGEMTEAFF.

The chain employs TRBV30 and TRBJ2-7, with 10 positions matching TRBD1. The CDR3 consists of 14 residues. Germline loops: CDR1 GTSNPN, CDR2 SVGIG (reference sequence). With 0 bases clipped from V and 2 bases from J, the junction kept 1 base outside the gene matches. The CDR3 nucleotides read TGTGCCTGGAGTGTAGGGACAGGGGCCTACGAGCAGTACTTC. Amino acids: CAWSVGTGAYEQYF. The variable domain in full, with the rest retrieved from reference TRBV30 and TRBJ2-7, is SQTIHQWPATLVQPVGSPLSLECTVEGTSNPNLYWYRQAAGRGLQLLFYSVGIGQISSEVPQNLSASRPQDRQFILSSKKLLLSDSGFYLCAWSVGTGAYEQYFGPGTRLTVT.